This T cell receptor (beta chain) was retrieved from a study of vaccination and CD4 T cells after COVID-19. Cultured CD4+ T cell DNA underwent sequencing with the Oncomine TCR Beta short-read assay. TCRdb re-analysed the PCR reads in MiXCR, keeping a single row per CDR3 protein. The table shows 3,400 or so distinct CDR3 sequences, with 24% occurring only once. V lost 5 bases to trimming and J lost 5 bases; unmatched junction nucleotides: 2. CDR3 size: 14 residues. The germline V gene has CDR1 LNHDA and CDR2 SQIVND (reference sequence). The treatment is: approximately 9-day PBMC culture with coronavirus spike peptide pools or control peptides (ViraFEST assay). A word on this clonotype: Its antigen is unidentified.

The chain recombines TRBV19 with TRBJ1-6, with 8 bases aligning to TRBD1. The sequence was obtained from a human donor who had recovered from COVID-19. This material consisted of CD4+ T cells from blood, cultured in vitro, taken after SARS-CoV-2 vaccination. As DNA, the CDR3 is TGTGCCAGTAGTCCGGGACAGGATAATTCACCCCTCCACTTT. Translated: CASSPGQDNSPLHF.